This TCR beta chain originates from a study of blood T cell repertoires in COVID-19. Looking at the study overall: Italy, Spain and the United States were the sources of the convalescent and acute COVID-19 samples. The cDNA or gDNA used as material had been derived from T cells, B-cell-depleted T cells, or PBMCs.

CDR1 SGHRS and CDR2 YFSETQ come from the germline V gene. This CDR3 is built from 13 residues. Between the trimmed V and J ends, which lost 4 bases and 7 bases, there was a span of 14 bases. Per the authors' pipeline: Reference gene primer amplification gave estimated nucleated cell counts. Sequencing was performed with immunoSEQ multiplex PCR; in TCRdb, only in-frame clones are kept and a portion is missing. D and trimming were read from the DNA, whereas the V and J calls and clone size are those reported in that table. Here the sample spans roughly 250,000 clones, roughly 80% being singletons. V usage is TRBV5-1 and J usage is TRBJ2-5, with a possible D match to TRBD1 (6 bases). The receptor comes from a woman aged 80 or older with active or convalescent COVID-19. The sample taken for sequencing was peripheral blood. CDR3 sequence: CASSLEGDGTQYF. The CDR3 bases are TGCGCCAGCAGCCTCGAGGGGGATGGGACCCAGTACTTC.